This is a list of T cell receptor beta chains from one sample in a study of graft-versus-host responses after intestinal transplantation. Their recognized antigens are unknown. Repertoires were generated with immunoSEQ multiplex PCR, while TCRdb's copy carries only in-frame clones and drops some. The table has 100,000 or so clones, approximately 95% seen once. The starting material was unstimulated CD8+ T cells sorted from spleen or lymph node cells, obtained before transplant. The receptor set was obtained from a human donor who was the organ donor for an intestinal transplant. Both conserved end residues are part of each CDR3. A D gene is named only where the DNA matches it firmly. Size tells how often a clone was seen (once, few, many) or the class of an expanded clone, and some rows leave it out.

clone_size: NA; v_call: TRBV27; d_call: TRBD2; j_call: TRBJ2-1; cdr3_nt: TGTGCCAGCATTTGGCTAGCGGGGCACAATGAGCAGTTCTTC; cdr3_aa: CASIWLAGHNEQFF
clone_size: NA; v_call: TRBV18; d_call: NA; j_call: TRBJ1-5; cdr3_nt: TGTGCCAGCTCACCGGGAGACACCAATCAGCCCCAGCATTTT; cdr3_aa: CASSPGDTNQPQHF
clone_size: NA; v_call: TRBV4-1; d_call: NA; j_call: TRBJ2-3; cdr3_nt: TGCGCCAGCAGCCAAAACGGAGATACGCAGTATTTT; cdr3_aa: CASSQNGDTQYF
clone_size: once; v_call: TRBV27; d_call: NA; j_call: TRBJ2-1; cdr3_nt: TGTGCCAGTCGGTTAGCCTCTTCCGGATCCGATGAGCAGTTCTTC; cdr3_aa: CASRLASSGSDEQFF
clone_size: NA; v_call: TRBV29-1; d_call: TRBD2; j_call: TRBJ2-3; cdr3_nt: TGCAGCGTGTTTCCCTCGGCTCCGGGACTAGCGGGAGCGATCCCAGATACGCAGTATTTT; cdr3_aa: CSVFPSAPGLAGAIPDTQYF
clone_size: NA; v_call: TRBV4-1; d_call: TRBD2; j_call: TRBJ2-5; cdr3_nt: TGCGCCAGCAGCCATCCGGGGGGGATCAAAGAGACCCAGTACTTC; cdr3_aa: CASSHPGGIKETQYF
clone_size: NA; v_call: TRBV10-3; d_call: NA; j_call: TRBJ1-5; cdr3_nt: TGTGCCATCTCTGAGGGGGGAGGGGCGGATCAGCCCCAGCATTTT; cdr3_aa: CAISEGGGADQPQHF
clone_size: NA; v_call: TRBV19; d_call: TRBD2; j_call: TRBJ2-3; cdr3_nt: TGTGCCAGTACCTCGGGACTAGCGGGGGGTTCCACAGATACGCAGTATTTT; cdr3_aa: CASTSGLAGGSTDTQYF
clone_size: few; v_call: TRBV6-6; d_call: TRBD1; j_call: TRBJ2-1; cdr3_nt: TGTGCCAGCAGTGGGGGACAGAGGATCTTC; cdr3_aa: CASSGGQRIF
clone_size: few; v_call: TRBV6-5; d_call: NA; j_call: TRBJ1-2; cdr3_nt: TGTGCCAGCAGTTCCTCAGGACAGCTCTATGGCTACACCTTC; cdr3_aa: CASSSSGQLYGYTF
clone_size: NA; v_call: TRBV4-1; d_call: TRBD1; j_call: TRBJ2-7; cdr3_nt: TGCGCCAGCAGCCCTACGACAGGGGGATACGAGCAGTACTTC; cdr3_aa: CASSPTTGGYEQYF
clone_size: NA; v_call: TRBV6-5; d_call: TRBD2; j_call: TRBJ2-7; cdr3_nt: TGTGCCAGCAGTCTACTAGCGCCGAGCTCCTACGAGCAGTACTTC; cdr3_aa: CASSLLAPSSYEQYF
clone_size: NA; v_call: TRBV6-6; d_call: NA; j_call: TRBJ2-2; cdr3_nt: TGTGCCAGCCGTTGGGAGTACACCGGGGAGCTGTTTTTT; cdr3_aa: CASRWEYTGELFF
clone_size: NA; v_call: TRBV16; d_call: NA; j_call: TRBJ1-2; cdr3_nt: TGTGCCAGCAGCCAATCTGGCCAGGTTAGCTACACCTTC; cdr3_aa: CASSQSGQVSYTF
clone_size: NA; v_call: TRBV27; d_call: NA; j_call: TRBJ2-7; cdr3_nt: TGTGCCCTCCTTGGGGCAGGATCCTACGAGCAGTACTTC; cdr3_aa: CALLGAGSYEQYF
clone_size: NA; v_call: TRBV27; d_call: TRBD1; j_call: TRBJ1-5; cdr3_nt: TGTGCCAGCAGTTACCAGGGGGAAGTAACGTCCCAGCATTTT; cdr3_aa: CASSYQGEVTSQHF
clone_size: once; v_call: TRBV7-8; d_call: NA; j_call: TRBJ1-1; cdr3_nt: TGTGCCAGCAGCCCGCGGGGGCCGCACACTGAAGCTTTCTTT; cdr3_aa: CASSPRGPHTEAFF
clone_size: NA; v_call: TRBV28; d_call: TRBD2; j_call: TRBJ2-5; cdr3_nt: TGTGCCAGCAGTTTACCCCGGACTAGCGGGGCCCAAGAGACCCAGTACTTC; cdr3_aa: CASSLPRTSGAQETQYF
clone_size: NA; v_call: TRBV28; d_call: NA; j_call: TRBJ2-7; cdr3_nt: TGTGCCAGCAGTTTACAACTAGCTTCATACGAGCAGTACTTC; cdr3_aa: CASSLQLASYEQYF
clone_size: NA; v_call: TRBV6-5; d_call: TRBD2; j_call: TRBJ2-1; cdr3_nt: TGTGCCACCCACCAGAGCGGGGGGGCCTACAATGAGCAGTTCTTC; cdr3_aa: CATHQSGGAYNEQFF
clone_size: NA; v_call: TRBV4-1; d_call: TRBD1; j_call: TRBJ2-7; cdr3_nt: TGCGCCAGCAGCCAAGAGCCCAGGGGGAGAACCTACGAGCAGTACTTC; cdr3_aa: CASSQEPRGRTYEQYF
clone_size: NA; v_call: TRBV29-1; d_call: TRBD1; j_call: TRBJ1-2; cdr3_nt: TGCAGCGTTGGAGAGGGACAGTATGGCTACACCTTC; cdr3_aa: CSVGEGQYGYTF
clone_size: NA; v_call: TRBV27; d_call: TRBD1; j_call: TRBJ2-7; cdr3_nt: TGTGCCAGCAGAGGGACAGCCTACGAGCAGTACTTC; cdr3_aa: CASRGTAYEQYF
clone_size: NA; v_call: TRBV7-9; d_call: TRBD1; j_call: TRBJ1-1; cdr3_nt: TGTGCCAGCAGCTTAAGGGACAGGGACACTGAAGCTTTCTTT; cdr3_aa: CASSLRDRDTEAFF
clone_size: NA; v_call: TRBV5-1; d_call: NA; j_call: TRBJ2-1; cdr3_nt: TGCGCCAGCAGCTTACCGGGGACTCCGACCTCCATGTTCTACTCCAATGAGCAGTTCTTC; cdr3_aa: CASSLPGTPTSMFYSNEQFF
clone_size: NA; v_call: TRBV19; d_call: NA; j_call: TRBJ2-7; cdr3_nt: TGTGCCAGTGGCCGGGACATGACCTACGAGCAGTACTTC; cdr3_aa: CASGRDMTYEQYF
clone_size: NA; v_call: TRBV7-6; d_call: NA; j_call: TRBJ1-1; cdr3_nt: TGTGCCAGCAGCCTATACGGGGGAGGCGGCACTGAAGCTTTCTTT; cdr3_aa: CASSLYGGGGTEAFF
clone_size: NA; v_call: TRBV7-9; d_call: NA; j_call: TRBJ2-3; cdr3_nt: TGTGCCAGCAGCTTCATGGTTTGGCGGGTCGGCACAGATACGCAGTATTTT; cdr3_aa: CASSFMVWRVGTDTQYF
clone_size: NA; v_call: TRBV19; d_call: NA; j_call: TRBJ1-1; cdr3_nt: TGTGCCAGTAGTTACGAACCCGGGATGAACACTGAAGCTTTCTTT; cdr3_aa: CASSYEPGMNTEAFF
clone_size: NA; v_call: TRBV7-3; d_call: TRBD2; j_call: TRBJ2-3; cdr3_nt: TGTGCCAGCAGCTTCGGGACTAGCGGTACAGATACGCAGTATTTT; cdr3_aa: CASSFGTSGTDTQYF
clone_size: NA; v_call: TRBV4-2; d_call: TRBD2; j_call: TRBJ2-7; cdr3_nt: TGTGCCAGCAGCCAAGAGAGCGGGGGGTCCTACGAGCAGTACTTC; cdr3_aa: CASSQESGGSYEQYF
clone_size: NA; v_call: TRBV7-9; d_call: NA; j_call: TRBJ2-7; cdr3_nt: TGTGCCAGCAGCTTCCCCGGCGAGCAGTACTTC; cdr3_aa: CASSFPGEQYF
clone_size: NA; v_call: TRBV6-5; d_call: TRBD1; j_call: TRBJ2-7; cdr3_nt: TGTGCCAGCGCCCCGACAGGGCAATCCTACGAGCAGTACTTC; cdr3_aa: CASAPTGQSYEQYF
clone_size: NA; v_call: TRBV5-8; d_call: NA; j_call: TRBJ1-1; cdr3_nt: TGTGCCAGCAGCCCCCTGACAGACACCGCCGCTTTCTTT; cdr3_aa: CASSPLTDTAAFF
clone_size: once; v_call: TRBV2; d_call: NA; j_call: TRBJ2-5; cdr3_nt: TGTGCCAGCAGAGAAACAGGGAAAGAGACCCAGTACTTC; cdr3_aa: CASRETGKETQYF
clone_size: NA; v_call: TRBV27; d_call: NA; j_call: TRBJ2-1; cdr3_nt: TGTGCCAGCAGATCAATCCTGGGGCCTCCGGATAAGGAGCAGTTCTTC; cdr3_aa: CASRSILGPPDKEQFF
clone_size: NA; v_call: TRBV2; d_call: TRBD2; j_call: TRBJ2-7; cdr3_nt: TGTGCCAGCAGTGATGACGGGGCCAGCGGGGACTACGAGCAGTACTTC; cdr3_aa: CASSDDGASGDYEQYF
clone_size: NA; v_call: TRBV7-6; d_call: NA; j_call: TRBJ2-1; cdr3_nt: TGTGCCAGCAGTCCTACAGGGTTGGGTGAGCAGTTCTTC; cdr3_aa: CASSPTGLGEQFF
clone_size: NA; v_call: TRBV7-9; d_call: NA; j_call: TRBJ2-3; cdr3_nt: TGTGCCAGCAGCCTCGACAGGCACACAGATACGCAGTATTTT; cdr3_aa: CASSLDRHTDTQYF
clone_size: NA; v_call: TRBV2; d_call: TRBD2; j_call: TRBJ2-7; cdr3_nt: TGTGCCAGCAGTGAAGGGACTAGCGGCCCTTACGAGCAGTACTTC; cdr3_aa: CASSEGTSGPYEQYF
clone_size: NA; v_call: TRBV13; d_call: TRBD2; j_call: TRBJ2-7; cdr3_nt: TGTGCCAGCAGCTCGATCAAACTAGCGCATTACCGAGAGCAGTACTTC; cdr3_aa: CASSSIKLAHYREQYF
clone_size: NA; v_call: TRBV7-2; d_call: NA; j_call: TRBJ2-1; cdr3_nt: TGTGCCAGCAGCTTGACTGACTCTGAGCAGTTCTTC; cdr3_aa: CASSLTDSEQFF
clone_size: NA; v_call: TRBV4-1; d_call: NA; j_call: TRBJ2-7; cdr3_nt: TGCGCCAGCAGCCAAGCGGGGGTCACCTACGAGCAGTACTTC; cdr3_aa: CASSQAGVTYEQYF
clone_size: NA; v_call: TRBV12-5; d_call: TRBD1; j_call: TRBJ2-5; cdr3_nt: TGTGCTAGTGGTCCCGACAGGGGTGTTTTGGAGACCCAGTACTTC; cdr3_aa: CASGPDRGVLETQYF
clone_size: NA; v_call: TRBV5-4; d_call: NA; j_call: TRBJ1-1; cdr3_nt: TGTGCCAGCAGCTTCTATGAGAACACTGAAGCTTTCTTT; cdr3_aa: CASSFYENTEAFF
clone_size: NA; v_call: TRBV27; d_call: NA; j_call: TRBJ2-2; cdr3_nt: TGTGCCAGCACCCCATGGAGCACCGGGGAGCTGTTTTTT; cdr3_aa: CASTPWSTGELFF
clone_size: NA; v_call: TRBV2; d_call: NA; j_call: TRBJ2-7; cdr3_nt: TGTGCCAGCAGTTTCGGGTTCGTCGAGCAGTACTTC; cdr3_aa: CASSFGFVEQYF
clone_size: NA; v_call: TRBV4-1; d_call: TRBD1; j_call: TRBJ2-5; cdr3_nt: TGCGCCAGCAGCCATACAGGGGGCTGGGAGACCCAGTACTTC; cdr3_aa: CASSHTGGWETQYF
clone_size: once; v_call: TRBV19; d_call: TRBD1; j_call: TRBJ2-7; cdr3_nt: TGTGCCAACCCGGACAGGAGCTCCTACGAGCAGTACTTC; cdr3_aa: CANPDRSSYEQYF
clone_size: NA; v_call: TRBV7-3; d_call: TRBD2; j_call: TRBJ2-3; cdr3_nt: TGTGCCAGCAGCTTCACCCGCGGGGGGGTGGATACGCAGTATTTT; cdr3_aa: CASSFTRGGVDTQYF
clone_size: NA; v_call: TRBV9; d_call: TRBD2; j_call: TRBJ2-7; cdr3_nt: TGTGCCAGCAGCGCGGGACTAACCCAAATCTACGAGCAGTACTTC; cdr3_aa: CASSAGLTQIYEQYF
clone_size: NA; v_call: TRBV4-3; d_call: TRBD2; j_call: TRBJ2-5; cdr3_nt: TGCGCCAGCAGCCCGGGACTAGCGGGAGAAGGAGAGACCCAGTACTTC; cdr3_aa: CASSPGLAGEGETQYF
clone_size: NA; v_call: TRBV7-9; d_call: NA; j_call: TRBJ2-3; cdr3_nt: TGTGCCAGCAGCTCGACGGATGATAAAATGGGGACTCCAGATACGCAGTATTTT; cdr3_aa: CASSSTDDKMGTPDTQYF
clone_size: NA; v_call: TRBV29-1; d_call: NA; j_call: TRBJ2-2; cdr3_nt: TGCAGCGTCACGACCCTCAGGGAGGACGGGGAGCTGTTTTTT; cdr3_aa: CSVTTLREDGELFF
clone_size: NA; v_call: TRBV2; d_call: TRBD1; j_call: TRBJ2-1; cdr3_nt: TGTGCCAGCGCGCGACCGACAGGGGACTGGTCCTACAATGAGCAGTTCTTC; cdr3_aa: CASARPTGDWSYNEQFF